These T cell receptor beta chains were read from a single sample in a study of cytomegalovirus exposure and HLA in healthy donors. The method was immunoSEQ multiplex PCR; TCRdb's version includes in-frame clones alone and lacks a portion of them. The repertoire holds around 300,000 clones, with more than 75% as singletons. Material: PBMCs. The receptors originated from a young woman in good health and CMV-seronegative. Both conserved end residues are part of each CDR3. The D gene is left open where the match is weak. Clone size appears in some rows only: once, few, many, or a class for an expanded clone.

d_call,j_call,v_call,clone_size,cdr3_aa,cdr3_nt
-,TRBJ2-7,TRBV27,-,CASSFGGTTYEQYF,TGTGCCAGCAGTTTCGGGGGAACGACCTACGAGCAGTACTTC
-,TRBJ2-7,TRBV28,-,CASSLSGQLYEQYF,TGTGCCAGCAGTTTATCTGGGCAGCTCTACGAGCAGTACTTC
-,TRBJ2-5,TRBV5-1,-,CASSLVDLQETQYF,TGCGCCAGCAGCTTGGTAGACTTACAAGAGACCCAGTACTTC
TRBD2,TRBJ2-1,TRBV28,-,CASSLGRLADSYNEQFF,TGTGCCAGCAGTTTGGGTCGGCTAGCGGACTCCTACAATGAGCAGTTCTTC
-,TRBJ2-3,TRBV9,-,CASSAYSRTDTQYF,TGTGCCAGCAGCGCCTATAGCCGCACAGATACGCAGTATTTT
TRBD1,TRBJ1-5,TRBV27,-,CASSPFGTGAYSNQPQHF,TGTGCCAGCAGCCCGTTCGGGACAGGGGCCTATAGCAATCAGCCCCAGCATTTT
TRBD2,TRBJ2-1,TRBV11-2,-,CASRGLASGTSEQFF,TGTGCCAGCAGAGGACTAGCGTCGGGTACGAGTGAGCAGTTCTTC
TRBD2,TRBJ2-3,TRBV11-2,-,CASSWGGTSTDTQYF,TGTGCCAGCAGCTGGGGGGGGACTAGCACAGATACGCAGTATTTT
-,TRBJ2-2,TRBV21-1,few,CASGILDPSTGELFF,TGTGCCAGCGGCATACTAGATCCCTCAACCGGGGAGCTGTTTTTT
-,TRBJ1-2,TRBV11-2,-,CASSSRYRALYGYTF,TGTGCCAGCAGCTCGAGGTACAGGGCCCTCTATGGCTACACCTTC
-,TRBJ2-5,TRBV7-2,-,CASSFASEETQYF,TGTGCCAGCAGCTTCGCTAGCGAAGAGACCCAGTACTTC